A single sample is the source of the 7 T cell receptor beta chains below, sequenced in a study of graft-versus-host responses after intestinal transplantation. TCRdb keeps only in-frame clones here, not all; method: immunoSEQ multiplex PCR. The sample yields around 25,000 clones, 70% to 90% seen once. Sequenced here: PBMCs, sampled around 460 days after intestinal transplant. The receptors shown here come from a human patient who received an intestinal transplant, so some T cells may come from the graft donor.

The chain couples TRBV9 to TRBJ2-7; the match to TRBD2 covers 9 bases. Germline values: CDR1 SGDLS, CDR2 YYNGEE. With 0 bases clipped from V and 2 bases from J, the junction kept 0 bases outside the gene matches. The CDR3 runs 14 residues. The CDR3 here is CASSVGLAAYEQYF. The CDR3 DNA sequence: TGTGCCAGCAGCGTAGGACTAGCGGCCTACGAGCAGTACTTC.

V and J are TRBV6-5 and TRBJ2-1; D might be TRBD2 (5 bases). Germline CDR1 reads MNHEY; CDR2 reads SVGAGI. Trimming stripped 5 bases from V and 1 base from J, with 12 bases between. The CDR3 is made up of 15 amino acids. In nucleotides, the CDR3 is TGTGCCAGCAGTCCTCTAGCTATGTCCTACAATGAGCAGTTCTTC. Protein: CASSPLAMSYNEQFF.

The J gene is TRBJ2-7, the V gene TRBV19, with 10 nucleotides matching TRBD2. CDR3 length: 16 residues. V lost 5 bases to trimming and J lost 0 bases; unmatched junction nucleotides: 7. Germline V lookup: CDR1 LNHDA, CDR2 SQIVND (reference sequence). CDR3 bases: TGTGCCAGTAGTTTAAAGGGACTAGCGTTCTCCTACGAGCAGTACTTC. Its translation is CASSLKGLAFSYEQYF. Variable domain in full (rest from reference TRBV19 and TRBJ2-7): DGGITQSPKYLFRKEGQNVTLSCEQNLNHDAMYWYRQDPGQGLRLIYYSQIVNDFQKGDIAEGYSVSREKKESFPLTVTSAQKNPTAFYLCASSLKGLAFSYEQYFGPGTRLTVT.

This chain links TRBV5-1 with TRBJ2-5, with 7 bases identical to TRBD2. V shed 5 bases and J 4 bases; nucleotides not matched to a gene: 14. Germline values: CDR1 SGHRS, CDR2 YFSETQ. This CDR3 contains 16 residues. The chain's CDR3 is CASRRTGSGIGETQYF. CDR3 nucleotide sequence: TGCGCCAGCAGACGTACGGGGAGCGGGATAGGAGAGACCCAGTACTTC.

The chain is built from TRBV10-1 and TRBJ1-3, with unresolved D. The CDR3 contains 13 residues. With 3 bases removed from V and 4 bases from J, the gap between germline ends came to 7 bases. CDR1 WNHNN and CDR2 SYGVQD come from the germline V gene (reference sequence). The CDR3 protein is CASSDVLGNTIYF. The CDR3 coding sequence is TGCGCCAGCAGTGATGTTCTCGGAAACACCATATATTTT.

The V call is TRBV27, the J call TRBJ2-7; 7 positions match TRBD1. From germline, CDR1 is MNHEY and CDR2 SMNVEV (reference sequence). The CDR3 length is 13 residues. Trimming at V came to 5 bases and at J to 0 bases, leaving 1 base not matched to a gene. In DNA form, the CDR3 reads TGTGCCAGCAGTGACAGGGTCTCCTACGAGCAGTACTTC. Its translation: CASSDRVSYEQYF.

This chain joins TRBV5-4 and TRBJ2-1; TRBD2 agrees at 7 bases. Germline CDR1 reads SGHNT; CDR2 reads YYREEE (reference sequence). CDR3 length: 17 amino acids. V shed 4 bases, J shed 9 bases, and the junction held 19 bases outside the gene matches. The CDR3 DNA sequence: TGTGCCAGCAGCGGATTGTGGGATAAGCGGGAAGGAGGTGAGCAGTTCTTC. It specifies CASSGLWDKREGGEQFF. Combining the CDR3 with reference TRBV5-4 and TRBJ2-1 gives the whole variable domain ETGVTQSPTHLIKTRGQQVTLRCSSQSGHNTVSWYQQALGQGPQFIFQYYREEENGRGNFPPRFSGLQFPNYSSELNVNALELDDSALYLCASSGLWDKREGGEQFFGPGTRLTVL.